Presented here are 14 T cell receptor beta chains from one specimen sequenced in a study of naive and memory T cell subsets. Two oligonucleotides, mixed equimolar, formed the beta constant-region primer covering TRBC1 and TRBC2. Using its own MiXCR run on the UMI-ligation and nested PCR reads, TCRdb lists one record per CDR3 protein. The table shows around 40,000 distinct CDR3 sequences, with 10% to 15% occurring only once. What was sequenced was effector memory CD4+ T cells from blood. Subset of the sample: effector memory, CD45RA- CD27-. The source of these receptors is a human donor in good health.

This clonotype appeared many times. J is TRBJ2-5 and V is TRBV12-3 or TRBV12-4; D unresolved. The CDR3 totals 11 residues. V was trimmed by 5 bases and J by 5 bases, leaving 6 bases between them. CDR3 DNA sequence: TGTGCCAGCAGTCCTGATGAGACCCAGTACTTC. It codes for CASSPDETQYF.

The J gene is TRBJ1-5, the V gene TRBV18, with D maybe TRBD1 (5 bases). From germline, CDR1 is KGHSH and CDR2 LQKENI. Trimming took 0 bases from V and 4 from J, leaving 7 bases between them. The CDR3 runs 14 residues. The CDR3 region has the DNA TGTGCCAGCTCACCACCAGGGGAAAATCAGCCCCAGCATTTT. It yields the protein CASSPPGENQPQHF.

This clonotype has just a few counts. This sequence joins TRBV30 and TRBJ1-1; D unclear. The CDR3 is 13 amino acids. Germline V gene data show CDR1 as GTSNPN and CDR2 as SVGIG (reference sequence). The V end lost 0 bases, the J end lost 7 bases, and 12 bases lay between the germline ends. CDR3: CAWSVEDGIEAFF. The CDR3, as DNA: TGTGCCTGGAGTGTAGAGGACGGGATTGAAGCTTTCTTT. Based on the CDR3 plus reference TRBV30 and TRBJ1-1, the full variable domain is SQTIHQWPATLVQPVGSPLSLECTVEGTSNPNLYWYRQAAGRGLQLLFYSVGIGQISSEVPQNLSASRPQDRQFILSSKKLLLSDSGFYLCAWSVEDGIEAFFGQGTRLTVV.

Ten or more counts support this clonotype. The chain employs TRBV5-1 and TRBJ2-2; 10 bases line up with TRBD1. The germline V gene encodes CDR1 SGHRS and CDR2 YFSETQ. The V and J ends lost 1 base and 5 bases, in that order; junction bases with no gene match: 2. The CDR3 spans 15 residues. DNA for the CDR3: TGCGCCAGCAGCTTGCTGGGACAGGGGACCGGGGAGCTGTTTTTT. This encodes CASSLLGQGTGELFF.

This clonotype was seen repeatedly, ten times or more. V usage is TRBV7-9 and J usage is TRBJ2-7; D unresolved. The V end lost 1 base, the J end lost 5 bases, and 12 bases lay between the germline ends. CDR1 SEHNR and CDR2 FQNEAQ come from the germline V gene (reference sequence). This CDR3 region has 14 residues. The CDR3 loop is CASSLGSGSDEQYF. The DNA for the CDR3 is TGTGCCAGCAGCTTAGGGTCCGGCTCGGACGAGCAGTACTTC.

The chain combines TRBV7-2 with TRBJ2-1; D is undetermined. Germline CDR1 reads SGHTA; CDR2 reads FQGNSA. Deletions cut 2 bases from V and 2 bases from J, with 10 bases between. CDR3 size: 15 residues. The CDR3 bases are TGTGCCAGCAGCTTATACCAAATAACCTACAATGAGCAGTTCTTC. It specifies CASSLYQITYNEQFF. The full variable domain, its missing parts supplied by reference TRBV7-2 and TRBJ2-1, is GAGVSQSPSNKVTEKGKDVELRCDPISGHTALYWYRQSLGQGLEFLIYFQGNSAPDKSGLPSDRFSAERTGGSVSTLTIQRTQQEDSAVYLCASSLYQITYNEQFFGPGTRLTVL.

This clonotype was recorded many times. V usage is TRBV20-1 and J usage is TRBJ2-7, with D tentatively TRBD1 (5 bases). The CDR3 loop spans 12 amino acids. Trimming cost V 4 bases and J 10 bases, with 17 bases left between them. Germline V lookup: CDR1 DFQATT, CDR2 SNEGSKA (reference sequence). The CDR3 region is CSAKGPGDSQYF. CDR3 DNA: TGCAGTGCTAAAGGTCCTGGCGACAGCCAGTACTTC.

This clonotype has a count of ten or more. This chain connects TRBV18 to TRBJ2-1, with 7 bases aligning to TRBD1. CDR1 is KGHSH, CDR2 LQKENI, per germline. This CDR3 contains 15 residues. The V and J ends lost 0 bases and 3 bases, in that order; junction bases with no gene match: 2. CDR3 in DNA: TGTGCCAGCTCACCACCGGACAGGCACTACAATGAGCAGTTCTTC. Translating it yields CASSPPDRHYNEQFF.

The V and J genes are TRBV14 and TRBJ2-7; no clear D. The V end was cut by 0 bases, the J end by 5 bases, with 14 bases between. The CDR3 is made up of 15 amino acids. CDR1 and CDR2 from the germline V gene are SGHDN and FVKESK. This CDR3 reads CASSQDNSPVDEQYF. The CDR3 DNA reads as TGTGCCAGCAGCCAAGATAATTCCCCGGTCGACGAGCAGTACTTC.

This clonotype was seen many times. The CDR3, as DNA: TGCGCCAGCAGCTTAGGTTTCGGGAGCTACGAGCAGTACTTC. It translates to CASSLGFGSYEQYF. The V gene is TRBV5-1, the J gene TRBJ2-7, with TRBD2 as a possible D gene (6 bases). Germline V gives CDR1 SGHRS, CDR2 YFSETQ. The V gene lost 2 bases and the J gene lost 3 bases, with 12 bases spanning the gap. This CDR3 comprises 14 residues. Supplemented by reference TRBV5-1 and TRBJ2-7, the full variable domain reads KAGVTQTPRYLIKTRGQQVTLSCSPISGHRSVSWYQQTPGQGLQFLFEYFSETQRNKGNFPGRFSGRQFSNSRSEMNVSTLELGDSALYLCASSLGFGSYEQYFGPGTRLTVT.

This clonotype was seen a handful of times. This chain links TRBV30 with TRBJ2-2; TRBD1 aligns across 7 bases. Per germline, CDR1 GTSNPN and CDR2 SVGIG (reference sequence). V shed 4 bases and J 4 bases; nucleotides not matched to a gene: 9. The CDR3 contains 15 residues. CDR3 sequence: CAWKSKGQPTGELFF. In DNA form, the CDR3 reads TGTGCCTGGAAGTCGAAGGGACAGCCCACCGGGGAGCTGTTTTTT.

The rearrangement links TRBV29-1 to TRBJ2-5; possibly TRBD1 or TRBD2 for D (5 bases each). Trimming shortened V by 4 bases and J by 3 bases, and 9 bases separated the two germline ends. Germline-derived CDR1 and CDR2 are SQVTM and ANQGSEA. The CDR3 covers 12 residues. The CDR3 is CSVAGAEETQYF. DNA of the CDR3: TGCAGCGTTGCCGGGGCCGAAGAGACCCAGTACTTC.

This clonotype occurred many times. This sequence joins TRBV20-1 and TRBJ2-7; tentatively, D is TRBD2 (6 bases). V lost 6 bases, J lost 2 bases, and 20 bases lay in between. CDR3 length: 15 amino acids. The germline gives CDR1 DFQATT, CDR2 SNEGSKA (reference sequence). CDR3 bases: TGCAGTGCGGATCCCCTAGGCGGGAACCCCTACGAGCAGTACTTC. Translation gives CSADPLGGNPYEQYF.

V usage is TRBV5-1 and J usage is TRBJ1-6; D remains unclear. Trimming cost V 0 bases and J 8 bases, with 12 bases left between them. This CDR3 is 15 amino acids long. Germline loops: CDR1 SGHRS, CDR2 YFSETQ. CDR3 DNA sequence: TGCGCCAGCAGCTTGGACAGTGCGTGGGATTCACCCCTCCACTTT. This sequence encodes CASSLDSAWDSPLHF.